This TCR beta chain was sequenced in a study of Graves' ophthalmopathy and Graves' hyperthyroidism. Regarding the study as a whole: Also, most clonotypes expanded in the thyroid above 0.001 frequency appeared in blood. Ophthalmopathy and stable hyperthyroidism were discriminated by a 13-signature model, with approximately 89% sensitivity and about 82% specificity.

Establishment of the diagnosis relied upon clinical symptoms, serum thyroxine, TRAb, thyroid ultrasound and orbital computed tomography. The starting material, approximately 10 ml of fresh peripheral blood, provided the PBMCs. In its sample, this clonotype was seen many times. Its antigen is not known. Germline values: CDR1 SGHRS, CDR2 YFSETQ. With 4 bases removed from V and 8 bases from J, the gap between germline ends came to 21 bases. The CDR3 loop spans 15 amino acids. Investigators amplified TCR beta CDR3 regions from RNA transcripts. RT-PCR in the first round used HTBI primers; a second-round multiplex PCR followed. TCRdb independently ran MiXCR on the multiplex PCR reads; one entry per CDR3 protein. The sample contains about 500,000 distinct CDR3 sequences, around 14% of which appear only once.

Material: blood. The source of this sequence is a woman in her twenties or thirties with Graves' ophthalmopathy. The chain has TRBV5-1 and TRBJ1-1, with D possibly TRBD1 on 6 matching bases. The CDR3 DNA follows: TGCGCCAGCAGCGGGGAGACAGGTCCGACCAGGGAAGCTTTCTTT. This codes for CASSGETGPTREAFF. The variable domain in full, with the rest retrieved from reference TRBV5-1 and TRBJ1-1, is KAGVTQTPRYLIKTRGQQVTLSCSPISGHRSVSWYQQTPGQGLQFLFEYFSETQRNKGNFPGRFSGRQFSNSRSEMNVSTLELGDSALYLCASSGETGPTREAFFGQGTRLTVV.